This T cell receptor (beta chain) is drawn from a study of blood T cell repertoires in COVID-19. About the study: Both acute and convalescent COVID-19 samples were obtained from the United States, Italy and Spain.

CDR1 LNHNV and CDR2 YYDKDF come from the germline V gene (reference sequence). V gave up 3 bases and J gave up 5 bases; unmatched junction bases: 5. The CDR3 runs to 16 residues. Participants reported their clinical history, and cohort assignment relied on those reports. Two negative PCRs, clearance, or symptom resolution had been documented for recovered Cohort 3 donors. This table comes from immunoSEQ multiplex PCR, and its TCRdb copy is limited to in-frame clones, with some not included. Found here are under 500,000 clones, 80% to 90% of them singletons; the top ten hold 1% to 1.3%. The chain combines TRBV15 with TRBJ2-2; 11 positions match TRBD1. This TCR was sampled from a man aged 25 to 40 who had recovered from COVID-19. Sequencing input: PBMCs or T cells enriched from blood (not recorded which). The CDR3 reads CATSRKGTGGTGELFF. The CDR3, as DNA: TGTGCCACCAGCAGGAAGGGGACAGGGGGAACCGGGGAGCTGTTTTTT.